The rows below give T cell receptor beta chains drawn from one sample of a study of T cell responses to AZD1222 COVID-19 vaccine. Method: immunoSEQ multiplex PCR; TCRdb's copy keeps in-frame clones and lacks some. This table has about 85,000 clones, roughly nine tenths appearing once. The sequencing here drew on peripheral blood, taken on day 0 of AZD1222 vaccination. Source of these receptors: an adult in good health. Each CDR3 is given with its conserved first and last residue.

V	length	CDR3
TRBV30	14	CAWSSGGTSNEQFF
TRBV11-3	15	CASSSSGGVTDTQYF
TRBV18	15	CASSPDVDRAYEQYF
TRBV19	13	CASRSDLRRPQHF
TRBV12-5	15	CASGRTSGKLPQQYF
TRBV5-3	19	CARSWPSSGGFSGANVLTF
TRBV27	15	CASSRNRGSGNTIYF
TRBV6-1	16	CASSAAQGQGNYGYTF
TRBV5-1	16	CASSLGRGSLSTEAFF
TRBV5-1	17	CASSSAGQGRLNTEAFF
TRBV27	15	CASSSNGPGGYGYTF
TRBV9	16	CASSVGQGARTDTQYF
TRBV27	16	CASSLYSGGWADTQYF
TRBV5-4	14	CASSKQGDNSPLHF
TRBV25-1	15	CASSDPGRGNQPQHF
TRBV12-5	13	CASGFGPNTEAFF
TRBV30	18	CAWSGSGRSRESSYEQYF
TRBV7-2	14	CASSTPPTSYEQYF
TRBV6-5	12	CASRRSDTEAFF
TRBV7-6	14	CASSSTEYTGELFF
TRBV10-2	14	CASSDAGLSQPQHF
TRBV5-8	14	CASSLGLNQETQYF
TRBV11-3	13	CASSETSTDTQYF
TRBV7-9	12	CASSKTGREAFF
TRBV11-2	15	CASTDLGTVLKTQYF
TRBV29-1	13	CSVARDRGSPLHF
TRBV30	13	CAWSGRINEKLFF
TRBV7-9	17	CASSPPEVVGSNYGYTF
TRBV10-3	16	CAISLAGTSSSDTQYF
TRBV30	12	CAWTQTNEKLFF
TRBV5-8	15	CASSLAQGGNSPLHF
TRBV3-1/TRBV3-2	16	CASSPAGTSLGNEQFF
TRBV4-1	12	CASSQGTQPQHF
TRBV5-1	15	CASSLEQGAPTGYTF
TRBV10-3	15	CAISPGQGTTDTQYF
TRBV5-1	15	CASSLRGGGDQPQHF
TRBV30	14	CACWEGTQLYEQYF
TRBV30	14	CALEIQGRSYEQYF
TRBV5-6	17	CASSLKILAGGTDTQYF
TRBV18	16	CASSPQSGDPSDGYTF
TRBV7-3	16	CASSLDPSAAYNEQFF
TRBV19	16	CASSIAGQGAADEQYF
TRBV27	15	CASSSGTGGSSPLHF
TRBV7-3	14	CASSLNSRNTEAFF
TRBV15	14	CATSRRTGGDEQYF
TRBV5-1	13	CASSLDRSGEAFF
TRBV15	16	CATSRPPRGPQETQYF
TRBV5-4	14	CASSPRASNYGYTF
TRBV19	16	CASSTNPGQGRNEQFF
TRBV6-5	13	CASSSLAKNIQYF
TRBV12-5	11	CASGLHYEQYF
TRBV10-1	15	CASSESDRVEAEAFF
TRBV19	16	CASSIGSVSSYNEQFF
TRBV19	13	CASNTGYGNTIYF
TRBV6-4	12	CASSRDNTEAFF
TRBV10-2	13	CASSRTETDEQFF
TRBV6-1	15	CASSEFGATNEKLFF
TRBV20-1	15	CSASDQGAPSYGYTF
TRBV7-9	15	CASSLADRAGGELFF